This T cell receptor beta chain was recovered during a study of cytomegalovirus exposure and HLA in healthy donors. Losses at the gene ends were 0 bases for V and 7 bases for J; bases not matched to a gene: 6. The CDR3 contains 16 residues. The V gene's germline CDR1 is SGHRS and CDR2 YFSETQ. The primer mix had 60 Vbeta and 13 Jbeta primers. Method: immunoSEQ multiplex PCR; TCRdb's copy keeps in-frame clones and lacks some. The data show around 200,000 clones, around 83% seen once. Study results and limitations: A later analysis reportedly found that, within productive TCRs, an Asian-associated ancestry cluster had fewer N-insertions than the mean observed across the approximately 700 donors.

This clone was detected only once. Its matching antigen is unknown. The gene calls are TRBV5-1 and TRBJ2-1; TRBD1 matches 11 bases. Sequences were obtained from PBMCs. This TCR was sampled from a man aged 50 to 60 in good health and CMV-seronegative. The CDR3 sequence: CASSLAGTGGWNEQFF. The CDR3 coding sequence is TGCGCCAGCAGCTTGGCTGGGACAGGGGGTTGGAATGAGCAGTTCTTC. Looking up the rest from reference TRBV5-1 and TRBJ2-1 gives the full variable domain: KAGVTQTPRYLIKTRGQQVTLSCSPISGHRSVSWYQQTPGQGLQFLFEYFSETQRNKGNFPGRFSGRQFSNSRSEMNVSTLELGDSALYLCASSLAGTGGWNEQFFGPGTRLTVL.